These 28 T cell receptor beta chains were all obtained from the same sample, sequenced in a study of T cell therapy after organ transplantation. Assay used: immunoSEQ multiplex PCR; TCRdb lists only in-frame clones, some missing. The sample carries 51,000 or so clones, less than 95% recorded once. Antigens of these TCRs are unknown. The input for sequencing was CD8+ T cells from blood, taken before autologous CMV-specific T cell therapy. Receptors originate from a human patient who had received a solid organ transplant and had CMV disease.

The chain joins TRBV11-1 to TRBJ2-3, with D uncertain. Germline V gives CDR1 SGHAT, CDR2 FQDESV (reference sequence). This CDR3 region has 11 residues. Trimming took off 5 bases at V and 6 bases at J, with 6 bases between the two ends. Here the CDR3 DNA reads TGTGCCAGCAGCCATCCGGATACGCAGTATTTT. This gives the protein CASSHPDTQYF.

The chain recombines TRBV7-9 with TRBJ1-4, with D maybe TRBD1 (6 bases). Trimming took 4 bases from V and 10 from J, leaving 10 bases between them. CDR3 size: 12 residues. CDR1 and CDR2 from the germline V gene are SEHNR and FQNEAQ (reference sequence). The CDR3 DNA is TGTGCCAGCAGCTCGGACAGCAGAAAACTGTTTTTT. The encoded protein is CASSSDSRKLFF.

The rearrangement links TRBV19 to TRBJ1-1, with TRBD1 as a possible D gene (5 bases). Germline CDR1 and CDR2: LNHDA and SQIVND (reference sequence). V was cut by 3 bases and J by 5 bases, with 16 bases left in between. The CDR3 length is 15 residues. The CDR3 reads CASSILGELPTEAFF. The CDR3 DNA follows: TGTGCCAGTAGTATCCTGGGGGAACTGCCGACTGAAGCTTTCTTT.

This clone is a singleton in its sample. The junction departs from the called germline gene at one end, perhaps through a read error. DNA of the CDR3: TGTGCTAGCAGCTTAGCCGGGGACAGGGGGCGCCGAGGCGGGGAGCTGTTTTTT. Residues: CASSLAGDRGRRGGELFF. The chain links TRBV7-7 to TRBJ2-2, with TRBD1 matching 12 bases. The CDR3 is 18 amino acids. CDR1 and CDR2 (germline): SSHAT, FNYEAQ (reference sequence).

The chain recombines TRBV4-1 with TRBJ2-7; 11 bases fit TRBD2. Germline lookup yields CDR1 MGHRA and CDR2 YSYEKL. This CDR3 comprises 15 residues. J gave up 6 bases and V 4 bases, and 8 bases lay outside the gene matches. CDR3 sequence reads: CASSRSGRAPPEQYF. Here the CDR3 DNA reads TGCGCCAGCAGCCGTAGCGGGAGGGCCCCTCCCGAGCAGTACTTC.

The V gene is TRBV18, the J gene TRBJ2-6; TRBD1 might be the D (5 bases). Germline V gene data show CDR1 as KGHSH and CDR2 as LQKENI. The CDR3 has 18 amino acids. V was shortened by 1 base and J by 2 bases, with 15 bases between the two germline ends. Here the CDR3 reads CASSPRKGSGTGANVLTF. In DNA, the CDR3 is TGTGCCAGCTCACCACGGAAGGGGTCAGGGACTGGGGCCAACGTCCTGACTTTC.

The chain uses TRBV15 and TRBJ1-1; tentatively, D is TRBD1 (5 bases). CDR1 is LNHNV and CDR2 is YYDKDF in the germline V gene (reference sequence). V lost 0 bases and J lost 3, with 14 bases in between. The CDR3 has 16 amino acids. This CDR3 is CATSRDLGEGDTEAFF. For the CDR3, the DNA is TGTGCCACCAGCAGAGATTTGGGGGAAGGCGACACTGAAGCTTTCTTT.

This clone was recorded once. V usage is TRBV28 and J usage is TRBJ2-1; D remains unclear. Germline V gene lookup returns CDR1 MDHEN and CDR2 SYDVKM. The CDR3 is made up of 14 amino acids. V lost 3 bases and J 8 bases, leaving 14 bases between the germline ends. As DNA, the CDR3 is TGTGCCAGCAGTTTCGGTCCCCCGGTCTATGAGCAGTTCTTC. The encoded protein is CASSFGPPVYEQFF.

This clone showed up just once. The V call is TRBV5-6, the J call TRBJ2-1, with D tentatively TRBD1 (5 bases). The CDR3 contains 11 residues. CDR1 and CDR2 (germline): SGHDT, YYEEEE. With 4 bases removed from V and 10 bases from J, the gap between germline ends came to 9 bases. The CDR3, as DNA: TGTGCCAGCAGCCTAGGGGCGGAGCAGTTCTTC. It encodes CASSLGAEQFF.

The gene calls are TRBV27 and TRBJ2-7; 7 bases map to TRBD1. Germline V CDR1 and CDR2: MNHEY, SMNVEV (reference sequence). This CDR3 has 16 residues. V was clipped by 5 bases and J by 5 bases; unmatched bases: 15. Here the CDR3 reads CASSDGATGSHHEQYF. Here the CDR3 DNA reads TGTGCCAGCAGTGACGGCGCGACAGGGTCCCACCACGAGCAGTACTTC.

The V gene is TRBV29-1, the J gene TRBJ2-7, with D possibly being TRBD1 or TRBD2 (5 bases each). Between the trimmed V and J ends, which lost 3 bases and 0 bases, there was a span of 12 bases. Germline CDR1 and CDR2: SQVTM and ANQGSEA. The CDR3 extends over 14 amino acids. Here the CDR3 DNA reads TGCAGCGTTGACTCACGGGACGGCTCCTACGAGCAGTACTTC. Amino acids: CSVDSRDGSYEQYF.

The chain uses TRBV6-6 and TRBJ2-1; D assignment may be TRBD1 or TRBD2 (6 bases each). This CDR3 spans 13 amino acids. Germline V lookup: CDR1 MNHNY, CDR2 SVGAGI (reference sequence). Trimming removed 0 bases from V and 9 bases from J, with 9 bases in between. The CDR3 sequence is CASSYSGGGEQFF. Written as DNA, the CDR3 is TGTGCCAGCAGTTACTCCGGGGGCGGTGAGCAGTTCTTC.

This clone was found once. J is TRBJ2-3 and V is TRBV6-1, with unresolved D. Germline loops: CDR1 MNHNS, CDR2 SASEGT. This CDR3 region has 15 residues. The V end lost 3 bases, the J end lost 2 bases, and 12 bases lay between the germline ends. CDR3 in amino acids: CASSEGLYPTDTQYF. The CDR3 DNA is TGTGCCAGCAGTGAGGGCCTGTACCCCACAGATACGCAGTATTTT.

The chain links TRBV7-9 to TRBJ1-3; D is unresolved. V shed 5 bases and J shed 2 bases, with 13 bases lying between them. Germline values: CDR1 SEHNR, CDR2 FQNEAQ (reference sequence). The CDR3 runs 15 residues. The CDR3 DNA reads TGTGCCAGCAGCGACGTTTTTCAGGCTGGAAACACCATATATTTT. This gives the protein CASSDVFQAGNTIYF. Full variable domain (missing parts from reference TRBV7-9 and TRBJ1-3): DTGVSQNPRHKITKRGQNVTFRCDPISEHNRLYWYRQTLGQGPEFLTYFQNEAQLEKSRLLSDRFSAERPKGSFSTLEIQRTEQGDSAMYLCASSDVFQAGNTIYFGEGSWLTVV.

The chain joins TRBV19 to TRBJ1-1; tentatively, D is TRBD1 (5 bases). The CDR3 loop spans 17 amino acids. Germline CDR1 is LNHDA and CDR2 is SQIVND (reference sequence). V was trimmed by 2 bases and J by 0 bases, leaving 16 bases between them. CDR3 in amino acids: CASSIRSAGPMNTEAFF. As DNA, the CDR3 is TGTGCCAGTAGTATACGCTCGGCAGGGCCTATGAACACTGAAGCTTTCTTT.

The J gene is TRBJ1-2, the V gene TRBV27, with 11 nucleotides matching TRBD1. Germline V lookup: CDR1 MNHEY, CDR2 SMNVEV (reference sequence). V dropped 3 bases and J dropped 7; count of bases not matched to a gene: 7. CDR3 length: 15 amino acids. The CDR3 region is CASSFRTGGLSGYTF. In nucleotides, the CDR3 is TGTGCCAGCAGTTTCCGGACAGGGGGCTTGTCTGGCTACACCTTC.

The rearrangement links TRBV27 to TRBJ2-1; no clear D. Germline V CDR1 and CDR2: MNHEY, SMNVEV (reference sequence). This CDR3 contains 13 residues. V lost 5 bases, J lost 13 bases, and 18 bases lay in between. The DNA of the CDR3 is TGTGCCAGCAGTCCCCCCAACGCACCGGCCCAGTTCTTC. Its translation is CASSPPNAPAQFF.

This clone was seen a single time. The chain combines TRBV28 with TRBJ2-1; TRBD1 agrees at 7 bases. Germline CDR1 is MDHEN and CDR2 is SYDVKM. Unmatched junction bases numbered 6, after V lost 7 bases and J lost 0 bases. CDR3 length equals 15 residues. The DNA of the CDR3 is TGTGCCAGCATGTGGGGACAGACCTCCTACAATGAGCAGTTCTTC. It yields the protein CASMWGQTSYNEQFF.

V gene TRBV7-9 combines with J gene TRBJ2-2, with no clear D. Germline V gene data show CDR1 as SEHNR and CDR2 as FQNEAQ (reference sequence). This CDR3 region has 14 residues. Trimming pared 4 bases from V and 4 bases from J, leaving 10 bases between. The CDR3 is CASSSNPGTGELFF. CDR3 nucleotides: TGTGCCAGCAGCTCAAATCCGGGCACCGGGGAGCTGTTTTTT.

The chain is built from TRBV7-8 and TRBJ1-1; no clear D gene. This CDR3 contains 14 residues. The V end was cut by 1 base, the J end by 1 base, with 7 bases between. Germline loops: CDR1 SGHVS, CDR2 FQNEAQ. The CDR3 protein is CASSLGVSNTEAFF. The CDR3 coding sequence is TGTGCCAGCAGCTTAGGAGTTTCGAACACTGAAGCTTTCTTT.

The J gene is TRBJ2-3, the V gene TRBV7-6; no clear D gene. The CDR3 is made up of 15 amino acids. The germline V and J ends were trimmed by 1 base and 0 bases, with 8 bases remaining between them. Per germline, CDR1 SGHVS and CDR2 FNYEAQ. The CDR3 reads CASSLGVLSTDTQYF. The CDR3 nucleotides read TGTGCCAGCAGCTTAGGTGTTTTAAGCACAGATACGCAGTATTTT.

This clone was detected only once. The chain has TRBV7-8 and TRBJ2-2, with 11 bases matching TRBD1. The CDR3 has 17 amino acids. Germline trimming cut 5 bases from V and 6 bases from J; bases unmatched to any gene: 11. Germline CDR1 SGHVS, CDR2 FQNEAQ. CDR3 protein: CASSPLRTGGGPGELFF. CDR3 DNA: TGTGCCAGCAGCCCGCTTAGGACAGGGGGCGGTCCCGGGGAGCTGTTTTTT.

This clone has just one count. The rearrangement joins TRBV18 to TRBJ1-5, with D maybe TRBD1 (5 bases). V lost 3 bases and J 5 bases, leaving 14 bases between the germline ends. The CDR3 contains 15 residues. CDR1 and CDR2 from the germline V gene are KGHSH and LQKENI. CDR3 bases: TGTGCCAGCTCACCGCCTGACAGCCGTTATCAGCCCCAGCATTTT. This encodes CASSPPDSRYQPQHF.

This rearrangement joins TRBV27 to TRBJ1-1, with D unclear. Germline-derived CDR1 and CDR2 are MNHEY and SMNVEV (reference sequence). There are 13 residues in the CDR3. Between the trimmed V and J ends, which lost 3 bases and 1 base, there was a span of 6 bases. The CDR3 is CASSFTPNTEAFF. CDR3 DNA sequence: TGTGCCAGCAGTTTCACACCGAACACTGAAGCTTTCTTT.

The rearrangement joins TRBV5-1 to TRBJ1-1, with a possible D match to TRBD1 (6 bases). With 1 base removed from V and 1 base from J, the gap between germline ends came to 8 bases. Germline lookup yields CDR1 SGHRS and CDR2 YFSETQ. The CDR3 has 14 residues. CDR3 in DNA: TGCGCCAGCAGCTTGACAGGGACGAACACTGAAGCTTTCTTT. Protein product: CASSLTGTNTEAFF.

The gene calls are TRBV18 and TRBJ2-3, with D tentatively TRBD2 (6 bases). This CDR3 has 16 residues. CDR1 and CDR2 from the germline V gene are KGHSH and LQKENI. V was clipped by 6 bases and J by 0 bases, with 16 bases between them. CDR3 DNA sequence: TGTGCCAGCTCCCTCGGGGGTGAGTGGAGCACAGATACGCAGTATTTT. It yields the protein CASSLGGEWSTDTQYF.

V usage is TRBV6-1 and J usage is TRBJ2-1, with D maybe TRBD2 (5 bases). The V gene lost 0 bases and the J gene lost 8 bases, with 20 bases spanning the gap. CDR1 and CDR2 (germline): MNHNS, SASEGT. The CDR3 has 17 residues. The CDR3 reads CASSEALRGVIGDEQFF. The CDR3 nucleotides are TGTGCCAGCAGTGAAGCGCTTCGCGGAGTCATCGGGGATGAGCAGTTCTTC.

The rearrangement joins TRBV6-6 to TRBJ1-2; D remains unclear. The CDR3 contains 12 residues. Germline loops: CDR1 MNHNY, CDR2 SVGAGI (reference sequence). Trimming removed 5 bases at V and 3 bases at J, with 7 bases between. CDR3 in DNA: TGTGCCAGCAGTACTCGGGACTATGGCTACACCTTC. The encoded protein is CASSTRDYGYTF.